The clone carrying this TCR beta chain was seen a handful of times. Its antigen is not known. This sample is drawn from a study of T cell repertoires in cytomegalovirus infection. Study summary: Newly reported HLA-C-restricted and thoroughly characterized HLA-B-restricted CMV epitopes were employed. Study-wide results and limits: Dominant in the ex vivo response were TCR beta clonotypes restricted by HLA-C and specific for CMV.

TCRdb passed the reads through MiXCR, listing each CDR3 protein once. Of 400,000 to 600,000 distinct CDR3 sequences in the sample, roughly 42% were seen once. V was trimmed by 2 bases and J by 3 bases, leaving 8 bases between them. This CDR3 is built from 13 residues. Looked up from germline, CDR1 is MNHEY and CDR2 is SVGEGT. The chain has TRBV6-2 or TRBV6-3 and TRBJ2-7, with a possible D match to TRBD2 (5 bases). The input for sequencing was cultured PBMCs, taken from culture after CMV antigen stimulation. This sequence originates from a human donor in good health (CMV status not recorded). Some clones in this sample may be carry-over from other donors' samples. This CDR3 is CASSYLAFYEQYF. The CDR3 nucleotides are TGTGCCAGCAGTTACCTAGCTTTCTACGAGCAGTACTTC.